The TCR beta chain described here comes from a study of beta chain features in type 1 diabetes. Study results and caveats: The study found moderately but significantly shorter TCRB CDR3s in all four CD4+ subsets of Type 1 diabetes patients. Naive, central memory and regulatory TCRB repertoires appeared more similar among patients than healthy donors.

Sequenced material consisted of expressed TCRB transcripts (all of the isolated RNA was reverse transcribed). Clones were read by immunoSEQ multiplex PCR, and TCRdb kept only the in-frame ones, dropping some. The sample records about 650,000 clones, 12% being singletons. This clone was detected only a few times. No antigen is known for it. V was cut by 2 bases and J by 6 bases, with 13 bases left in between. This CDR3 spans 14 amino acids. In germline, CDR1 is LNHNV, CDR2 YYDKDF (reference sequence). This TCR was sampled from a man in his thirties or forties with type 1 diabetes. The V call is TRBV15, the J call TRBJ1-2; no clear D. The sample taken for sequencing was naive CD4+ T cells from blood. Here the CDR3 reads CATSRSTLVDGYTF. The CDR3 DNA sequence: TGTGCCACCAGCAGATCGACTTTAGTAGATGGCTACACCTTC. Based on the CDR3 plus reference TRBV15 and TRBJ1-2, the full variable domain is DAMVIQNPRYQVTQFGKPVTLSCSQTLNHNVMYWYQQKSSQAPKLLFHYYDKDFNNEADTPDNFQSRRPNTSFCFLDIRSPGLGDTAMYLCATSRSTLVDGYTFGSGTRLTVV.